This TCR beta chain was sequenced for a study of TIL therapy for anti-PD-1-resistant metastatic lung cancer. At the level of the study: Median tumor mutation burden was around 1.6 mutations per megabase.

The time point denotes: pre-treatment sample, taken before nivolumab and TIL therapy. Most excised metastases sampled were pleural nodules or supraclavicular lymph nodes. This was the immunoSEQ v3 assay. Only in-frame clones appear in the TCRdb table, and some are missing; sequencing was by immunoSEQ multiplex PCR. The table records about 100,000 clones, approximately 65% of them present only once. Germline V lookup: CDR1 GTSNPN, CDR2 SVGIG (reference sequence). The CDR3 is made up of 16 amino acids. The J segment lost 9 bases and the V segment lost 3 bases, leaving 15 bases of the junction unmatched.

The receptor was isolated from a person aged 25 to 85 with non-small cell lung cancer. This chain joins TRBV30 and TRBJ2-1; 9 positions agree with TRBD2. The sample was tumor tissue, taken at baseline. The CDR3 DNA reads as TGTGCCTGGAGCCCCCTGGTGAGCGGGAGGATAGGTGAGCAGTTCTTC. This encodes CAWSPLVSGRIGEQFF.